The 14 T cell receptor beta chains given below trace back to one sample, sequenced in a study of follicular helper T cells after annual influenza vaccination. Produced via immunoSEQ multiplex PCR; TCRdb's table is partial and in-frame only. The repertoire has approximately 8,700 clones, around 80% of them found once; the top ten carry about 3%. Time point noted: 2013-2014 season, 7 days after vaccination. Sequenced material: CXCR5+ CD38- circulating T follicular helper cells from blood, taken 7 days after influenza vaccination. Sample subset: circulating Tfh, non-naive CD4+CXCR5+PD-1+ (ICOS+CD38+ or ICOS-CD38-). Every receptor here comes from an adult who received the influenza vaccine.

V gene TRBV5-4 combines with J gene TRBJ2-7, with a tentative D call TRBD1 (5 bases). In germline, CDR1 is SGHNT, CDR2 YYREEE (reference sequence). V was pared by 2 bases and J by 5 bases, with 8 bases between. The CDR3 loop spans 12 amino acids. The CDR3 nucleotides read TGTGCCAGCAGCTTTCAGGGAAACGAGCAGTACTTC. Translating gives CASSFQGNEQYF.

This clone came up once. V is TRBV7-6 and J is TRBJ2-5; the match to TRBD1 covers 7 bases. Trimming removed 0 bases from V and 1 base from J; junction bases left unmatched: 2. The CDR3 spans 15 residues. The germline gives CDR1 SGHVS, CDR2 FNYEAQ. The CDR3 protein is CASSLAGQSQETQYF. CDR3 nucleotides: TGTGCCAGCAGCTTAGCGGGACAGTCCCAAGAGACCCAGTACTTC.

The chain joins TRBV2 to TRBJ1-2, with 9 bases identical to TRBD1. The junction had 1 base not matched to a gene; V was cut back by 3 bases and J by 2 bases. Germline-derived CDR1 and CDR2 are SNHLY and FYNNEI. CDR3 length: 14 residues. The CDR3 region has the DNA TGTGCCAGCAGTGATGACAGGGGGAACTATGGCTACACCTTC. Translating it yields CASSDDRGNYGYTF.

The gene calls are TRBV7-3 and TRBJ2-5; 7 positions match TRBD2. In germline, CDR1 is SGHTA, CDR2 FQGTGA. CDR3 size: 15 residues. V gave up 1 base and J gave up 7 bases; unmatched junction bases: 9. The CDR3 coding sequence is TGTGCCAGCAGCTTAAGTGCGGGGAGGGCCGGGACCCAGTACTTC. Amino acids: CASSLSAGRAGTQYF.

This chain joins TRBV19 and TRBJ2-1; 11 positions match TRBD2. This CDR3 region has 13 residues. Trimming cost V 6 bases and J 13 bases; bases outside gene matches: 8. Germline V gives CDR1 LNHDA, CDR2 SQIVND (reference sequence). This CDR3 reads CASSPLAGGRQFF. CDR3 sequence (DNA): TGTGCCAGTAGCCCCTTAGCGGGAGGGCGCCAGTTCTTC.

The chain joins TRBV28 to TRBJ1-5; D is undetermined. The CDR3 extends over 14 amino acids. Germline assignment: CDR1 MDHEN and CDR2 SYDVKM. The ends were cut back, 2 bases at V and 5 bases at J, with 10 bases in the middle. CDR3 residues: CASSLTQRDQPQHF. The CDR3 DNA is TGTGCCAGCAGTTTAACCCAGCGGGATCAGCCCCAGCATTTT.

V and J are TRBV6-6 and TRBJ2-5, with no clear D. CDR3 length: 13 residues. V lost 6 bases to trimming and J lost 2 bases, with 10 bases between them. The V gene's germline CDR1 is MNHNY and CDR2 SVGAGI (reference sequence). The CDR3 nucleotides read TGTGCCAGCAGCCCTCTTCATCAAGAGACCCAGTACTTC. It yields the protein CASSPLHQETQYF.

Here the CDR3 reads CASSPAGRDTEAFF. DNA for the CDR3: TGTGCCAGCTCACCCGCAGGGAGAGACACTGAAGCTTTCTTT. The rearrangement links TRBV18 to TRBJ1-1; D may be TRBD1 (5 bases). CDR3 length: 14 residues. Germline values: CDR1 KGHSH, CDR2 LQKENI. V lost 3 bases and J lost 3, with 11 bases in between.

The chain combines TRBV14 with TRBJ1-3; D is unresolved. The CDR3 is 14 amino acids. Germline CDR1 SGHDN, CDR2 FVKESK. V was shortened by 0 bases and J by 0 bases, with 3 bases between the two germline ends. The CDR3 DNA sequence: TGTGCCAGCAGCCAAGACTACTCTGGAAACACCATATATTTT. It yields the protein CASSQDYSGNTIYF.

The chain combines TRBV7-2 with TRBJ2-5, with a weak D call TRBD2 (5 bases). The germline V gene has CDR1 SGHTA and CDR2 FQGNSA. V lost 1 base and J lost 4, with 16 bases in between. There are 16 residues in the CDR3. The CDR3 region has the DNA TGTGCCAGCAGCTTAGGTCGACTAATTTCGGGAGAGACCCAGTACTTC. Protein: CASSLGRLISGETQYF. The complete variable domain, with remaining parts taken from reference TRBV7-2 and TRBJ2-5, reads GAGVSQSPSNKVTEKGKDVELRCDPISGHTALYWYRQSLGQGLEFLIYFQGNSAPDKSGLPSDRFSAERTGGSVSTLTIQRTQQEDSAVYLCASSLGRLISGETQYFGPGTRLLVL.

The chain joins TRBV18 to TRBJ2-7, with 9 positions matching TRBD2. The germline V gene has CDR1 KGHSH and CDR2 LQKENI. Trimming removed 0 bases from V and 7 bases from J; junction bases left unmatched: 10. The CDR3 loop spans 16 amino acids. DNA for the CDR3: TGTGCCAGCTCACCACCCGGTCCCCAGCGGGGGGTGGAGCAGTACTTC. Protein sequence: CASSPPGPQRGVEQYF.

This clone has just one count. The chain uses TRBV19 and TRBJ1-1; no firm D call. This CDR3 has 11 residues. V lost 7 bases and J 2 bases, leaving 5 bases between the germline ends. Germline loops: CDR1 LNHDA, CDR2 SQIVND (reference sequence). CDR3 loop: CASISNTEAFF. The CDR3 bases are TGTGCCAGTATTAGCAACACTGAAGCTTTCTTT. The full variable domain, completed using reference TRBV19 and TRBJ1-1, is DGGITQSPKYLFRKEGQNVTLSCEQNLNHDAMYWYRQDPGQGLRLIYYSQIVNDFQKGDIAEGYSVSREKKESFPLTVTSAQKNPTAFYLCASISNTEAFFGQGTRLTVV.

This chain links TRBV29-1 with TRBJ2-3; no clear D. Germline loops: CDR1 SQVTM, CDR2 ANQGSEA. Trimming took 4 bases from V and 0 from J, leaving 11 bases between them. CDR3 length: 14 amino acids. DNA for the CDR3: TGCAGCGTTGGGTCAAGGGCTAGCACAGATACGCAGTATTTT. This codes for CSVGSRASTDTQYF.

Here the CDR3 reads CASSAGQTPYGYTF. DNA for the CDR3: TGTGCCAGCAGTGCCGGACAGACACCCTATGGCTACACCTTC. The chain is built from TRBV6-1 and TRBJ1-2; weak D call: TRBD1 (6 bases). V gave up 4 bases and J gave up 4 bases, with 13 bases separating them. The CDR3 extends over 14 amino acids. Germline CDR1 reads MNHNS; CDR2 reads SASEGT.